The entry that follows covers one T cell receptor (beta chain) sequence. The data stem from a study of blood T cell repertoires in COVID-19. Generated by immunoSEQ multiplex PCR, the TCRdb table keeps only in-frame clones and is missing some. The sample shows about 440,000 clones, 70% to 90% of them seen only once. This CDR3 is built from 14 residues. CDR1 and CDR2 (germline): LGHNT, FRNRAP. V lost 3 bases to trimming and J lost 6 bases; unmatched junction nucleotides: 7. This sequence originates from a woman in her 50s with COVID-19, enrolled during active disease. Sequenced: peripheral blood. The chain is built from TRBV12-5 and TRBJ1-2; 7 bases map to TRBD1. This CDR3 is CASGFNLQGNGYTF. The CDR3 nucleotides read TGTGCTAGTGGTTTTAATCTACAGGGGAATGGCTACACCTTC.